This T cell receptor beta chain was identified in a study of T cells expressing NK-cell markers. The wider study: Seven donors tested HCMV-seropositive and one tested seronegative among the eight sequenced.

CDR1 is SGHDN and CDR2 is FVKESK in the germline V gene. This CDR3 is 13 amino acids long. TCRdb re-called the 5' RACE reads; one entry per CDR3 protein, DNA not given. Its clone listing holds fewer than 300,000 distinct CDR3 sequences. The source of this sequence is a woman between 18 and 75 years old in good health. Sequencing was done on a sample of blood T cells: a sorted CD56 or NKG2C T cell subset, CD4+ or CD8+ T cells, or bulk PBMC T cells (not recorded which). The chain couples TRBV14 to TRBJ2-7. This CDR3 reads CASSPNLGYEQYF.